This passage covers 27 T cell receptor beta chains from one sample sequenced in a study of CD8+ T cells in alopecia areata. cDNA reverse transcribed from extracted RNA served as the sequencing template. The repertoire was sequenced with immunoSEQ multiplex PCR; TCRdb's copy has only in-frame clones and lacks some. The data show 100,000 to 150,000 clones, with 58% seen just once and roughly 4.5% held by the top ten. The sequencing used CD4+ T cells sorted from blood, collected at week 0. The receptors derive from a human donor with alopecia areata.

In its sample, this clone was seen a few times. V usage is TRBV2 and J usage is TRBJ2-3, with TRBD1 as a possible D gene (6 bases). The CDR3 is made up of 13 amino acids. Trimming removed 4 bases at V and 5 bases at J, with 10 bases between. Germline lookup yields CDR1 SNHLY and CDR2 FYNNEI. The chain's CDR3 is CASSGQDGDTQYF. The CDR3 DNA sequence: TGTGCCAGCAGTGGACAGGATGGAGATACGCAGTATTTT.

This clone was counted between two and nine times. The rearrangement joins TRBV6-5 to TRBJ2-4, with 7 bases lining up with TRBD1. Looked up from germline, CDR1 is MNHEY and CDR2 is SVGAGI. CDR3 length: 15 residues. The V gene end was trimmed by 4 bases and the J gene end by 1 base; junction bases not matched to a gene: 4. This CDR3 reads CASSLQGMAKNIQYF. The CDR3 DNA follows: TGTGCCAGCAGTTTACAGGGGATGGCCAAAAACATTCAGTACTTC.

This clone has more than one count but fewer than ten. The same CDR3 arises from other DNA sequences in this sample as well. The chain employs TRBV10-3 and TRBJ2-3; a possible D gene is TRBD2 (6 bases). Trimming left V 6 bases short and J 2 bases short, with 12 bases between. The CDR3 totals 14 residues. CDR1 is ENHRY, CDR2 SYGVKD, per germline. The CDR3 sequence: CAIRLAGATDTQYF. The CDR3 DNA reads as TGTGCCATCAGACTAGCCGGGGCCACAGATACGCAGTATTTT.

This chain joins TRBV30 and TRBJ2-1; 7 bases match TRBD2. Germline CDR1 is GTSNPN and CDR2 is SVGIG (reference sequence). The CDR3 is 12 amino acids. V shed 3 bases, J shed 8 bases, and the junction held 4 bases outside the gene matches. CDR3 protein: CAWRGRAYEQFF. CDR3 nucleotide sequence: TGTGCCTGGAGAGGGAGGGCCTATGAGCAGTTCTTC.

This clone was seen only once. The rearrangement joins TRBV10-3 to TRBJ1-5; TRBD1 might be the D (5 bases). Per germline, CDR1 ENHRY and CDR2 SYGVKD. The CDR3 length is 18 residues. V lost 0 bases and J lost 1, with 16 bases in between. CDR3 coding DNA: TGTGCCATCAGTGAGTCTTGGGGCCGGGAGTCGAGCAATCAGCCCCAGCATTTT. It translates to CAISESWGRESSNQPQHF.

The chain links TRBV30 to TRBJ2-7; D remains ambiguous. V lost 2 bases, J lost 2 bases, and 10 bases lay in between. Germline loops: CDR1 GTSNPN, CDR2 SVGIG (reference sequence). The CDR3 runs to 13 residues. The CDR3 nucleotides read TGTGCCTGGAGTCCATACGCTCCCTACGAGCAGTACTTC. Protein sequence: CAWSPYAPYEQYF.

The chain links TRBV2 to TRBJ2-5; 13 nucleotides line up with TRBD2. V dropped 6 bases and J dropped 4; count of bases not matched to a gene: 5. The length of the CDR3 is 15 residues. The V gene's germline CDR1 is SNHLY and CDR2 FYNNEI. CDR3 loop: CASSLGTSGVETQYF. Written as DNA, the CDR3 is TGTGCCAGCAGCCTCGGGACTAGCGGGGTAGAGACCCAGTACTTC.

With regard to this clone: Sequence at one end of the junction differs from germline and may be a read error. The chain joins TRBV25-1 to TRBJ2-3, with a tentative D call TRBD1 (5 bases). The CDR3 extends over 11 amino acids. Germline CDR1 reads MGHDK; CDR2 reads SYGVNS. CDR3: CASSEVRVHHF. The CDR3 region has the DNA TGTGCCAGCAGTGAAGTCAGGGTCCACCATTTT.

This clone has more than one count but fewer than ten. J is TRBJ1-2 and V is TRBV6-5; tentatively, D is TRBD1 (5 bases). CDR3 length: 14 amino acids. CDR1 and CDR2 (germline): MNHEY, SVGAGI. Deletions cut 0 bases from V and 4 bases from J, with 9 bases between. CDR3 nucleotide sequence: TGTGCCAGCAGTTACTCGGACAAGCTCTATGGCTACACCTTC. Translation gives CASSYSDKLYGYTF.

This clone was detected only once. V and J are TRBV4-2 and TRBJ2-3; 12 positions agree with TRBD2. V gave up 0 bases and J gave up 5 bases; unmatched junction bases: 3. Germline values: CDR1 LGHNA, CDR2 YNFKEQ. CDR3 length: 16 amino acids. The CDR3 is CASSQEMGLAGDTQYF. In DNA form, the CDR3 reads TGTGCCAGCAGCCAAGAAATGGGACTAGCGGGAGATACGCAGTATTTT.

This sequence joins TRBV7-2 and TRBJ2-3; D uncertain. V gave up 0 bases and J gave up 6 bases, with 10 bases separating them. Per germline, CDR1 SGHTA and CDR2 FQGNSA. This CDR3 comprises 14 residues. Here the CDR3 DNA reads TGTGCCAGCAGCTTAGCCCCCCGGCGGGATACGCAGTATTTT. This sequence encodes CASSLAPRRDTQYF.

This chain connects TRBV4-3 to TRBJ2-2; maybe TRBD1 (6 bases). Germline values: CDR1 LGHNA, CDR2 YSLEER. The CDR3 totals 16 residues. The V end was cut by 1 base, the J end by 4 bases, with 13 bases between. CDR3 coding DNA: TGCGCCAGCAGCCAAGGCACGGGACACCTCACCGGGGAGCTGTTTTTT. Its protein product is CASSQGTGHLTGELFF.

The chain is built from TRBV5-1 and TRBJ2-7, with unresolved D. Germline V CDR1 and CDR2: SGHRS, YFSETQ. This CDR3 contains 13 residues. The V end was cut by 6 bases, the J end by 2 bases, with 12 bases between. Written as DNA, the CDR3 is TGCGCCAGCACCCCAGACGGAACCTACGAGCAGTACTTC. The encoded protein is CASTPDGTYEQYF.

Concerning this clone: The sample holds other DNA sequences that translate to the same CDR3. This chain joins TRBV29-1 and TRBJ2-7, with a weak D call TRBD2 (5 bases). The CDR3 spans 11 residues. Germline V gives CDR1 SQVTM, CDR2 ANQGSEA. Trimming took off 4 bases at V and 3 bases at J, with 7 bases between the two ends. CDR3 in DNA: TGCAGCGTTGCCGGAGGCTACGAGCAGTACTTC. This gives the protein CSVAGGYEQYF.

Regarding this clone: Its ends do not fully match the called genes, so a read error is possible. The chain is built from TRBV30 and TRBJ1-3, with D hard to call. From germline, CDR1 is GTSNPN and CDR2 SVGIG (reference sequence). There are 13 residues in the CDR3. This chain's CDR3 is CAWSSESGSTIYF. The CDR3 DNA follows: TGTGCCTGGAGTTCGGAGTCTGGAAGCACCATATATTTT.

This clone has just a few counts. The chain carries TRBV7-2 and TRBJ2-5, with a weak D call TRBD2 (5 bases). CDR3 length equals 12 residues. The V gene lost 7 bases and the J gene lost 9 bases, with 15 bases spanning the gap. Germline V CDR1 and CDR2: SGHTA, FQGNSA. CDR3 coding DNA: TGTGCCAGCACCTCACTAGGACGTTCCCAGTACTTC. It is translated as CASTSLGRSQYF.

The chain carries TRBV27 and TRBJ2-1, with TRBD2 identical over 8 bases. The CDR3 extends over 14 amino acids. V shed 7 bases and J 6 bases; nucleotides not matched to a gene: 8. Germline CDR1 and CDR2: MNHEY and SMNVEV (reference sequence). The CDR3 nucleotides read TGTGCCAGCATCGACGGGGGGGCACGCAATGAGCAGTTCTTC. Its translation is CASIDGGARNEQFF.

This chain joins TRBV5-1 and TRBJ2-2; TRBD1 aligns across 7 bases. V shed 1 base and J 3 bases; nucleotides not matched to a gene: 0. The germline V gene has CDR1 SGHRS and CDR2 YFSETQ. There are 14 residues in the CDR3. CDR3 region: CASSLTGDTGELFF. CDR3 coding DNA: TGCGCCAGCAGCTTGACAGGGGACACCGGGGAGCTGTTTTTT.

CDR3 DNA sequence: TGTGCCAGCAGCCAAGATCCCAGGGGGCGGGAGACCCAGTACTTC. Amino acids: CASSQDPRGRETQYF. J is TRBJ2-5 and V is TRBV14; TRBD1 agrees at 8 bases. This CDR3 spans 15 amino acids. The J segment lost 5 bases and the V segment lost 0 bases, leaving 5 bases of the junction unmatched. CDR1 is SGHDN, CDR2 FVKESK, per germline.

The J gene is TRBJ2-3, the V gene TRBV29-1, with D perhaps matching TRBD2 (6 bases). The CDR3 contains 15 residues. Germline CDR1 SQVTM, CDR2 ANQGSEA. The V gene lost 2 bases and the J gene lost 4 bases, with 16 bases spanning the gap. The CDR3 DNA reads TGCAGCGTTGAAATAACCGGGACTTCCCCAGATACGCAGTATTTT. Its translation is CSVEITGTSPDTQYF.

V gene TRBV6-6 combines with J gene TRBJ2-1; TRBD2 matches at 8 bases. The CDR3 sequence is 13 residues long. Looked up from germline, CDR1 is MNHNY and CDR2 is SVGAGI (reference sequence). V gave up 6 bases and J gave up 4 bases; unmatched junction bases: 2. As DNA, the CDR3 is TGTGCCAGCAGGACTAGCGTTTACAATGAGCAGTTCTTC. Translation gives CASRTSVYNEQFF.

The chain joins TRBV6-5 to TRBJ2-1; the D gene is possibly TRBD2 (6 bases). The length of the CDR3 is 12 residues. Per germline, CDR1 MNHEY and CDR2 SVGAGI. Trimming stripped 6 bases from V and 10 bases from J, with 13 bases between. The CDR3 DNA reads TGTGCCAGCAGGCGGACGGGGGAAGAGCAGTTCTTC. It is translated as CASRRTGEEQFF.

The rearrangement joins TRBV7-8 to TRBJ1-5, with D unclear. Per the germline V gene, CDR1 is SGHVS and CDR2 is FQNEAQ. V lost 3 bases, J lost 2 bases, and 8 bases lay in between. The CDR3 runs 14 residues. CDR3 nucleotides: TGTGCCAGCAGCTTCGGACCGCGCAATCAGCCCCAGCATTTT. This sequence encodes CASSFGPRNQPQHF.

The genes are TRBV27 and TRBJ1-3; weak D call: TRBD1 (6 bases). The CDR3 runs to 15 residues. The V gene's germline CDR1 is MNHEY and CDR2 SMNVEV (reference sequence). V dropped 5 bases and J dropped 0 bases, with 11 bases sitting between them. DNA of the CDR3: TGTGCCAGCAGTGAGGACAGAAGCTCTGGAAACACCATATATTTT. Protein: CASSEDRSSGNTIYF.

The V call is TRBV7-3, the J call TRBJ2-3, with no clear D. Germline CDR1 and CDR2: SGHTA and FQGTGA. The CDR3 extends over 13 amino acids. V was pared by 1 base and J by 2 bases, with 4 bases between. In DNA form, the CDR3 reads TGTGCCAGCAGCTTAATCCCCACAGATACGCAGTATTTT. This codes for CASSLIPTDTQYF.

J is TRBJ2-3 and V is TRBV29-1; D is uncertain. The germline V gene encodes CDR1 SQVTM and CDR2 ANQGSEA. The V gene lost 2 bases and the J gene lost 4 bases, with 7 bases spanning the gap. This CDR3 comprises 12 residues. DNA for the CDR3: TGCAGCGTTGAATTCGTTGCAGATACGCAGTATTTT. It codes for CSVEFVADTQYF.

V gene TRBV7-2 combines with J gene TRBJ2-7, with unresolved D. This CDR3 comprises 15 residues. Trimming cost V 8 bases and J 6 bases, with 23 bases left between them. CDR1 is SGHTA and CDR2 is FQGNSA in the germline V gene. CDR3 amino acids: CASRPKGLRLSEQYF. The CDR3 DNA is TGTGCCAGCCGCCCCAAGGGTTTGCGATTATCCGAGCAGTACTTC.